Listed here are 14 T cell receptor beta chains from one sample, sequenced in a study of cytomegalovirus exposure and HLA in healthy donors. Primers: 60 Vbeta forward and 13 Jbeta reverse. Assay used: immunoSEQ multiplex PCR; TCRdb lists only in-frame clones, some missing. Of approximately 150,000 clones in the sample, around 73% were seen once. The sequenced sample consisted of PBMCs. The source of these receptors is a female donor in good health and CMV-seronegative.

This chain uses TRBV5-1 with TRBJ1-1; 9 bases align to TRBD1. V lost 1 base to trimming and J lost 5 bases; unmatched junction nucleotides: 6. CDR1 is SGHRS, CDR2 YFSETQ, per germline. This CDR3 has 15 amino acids. The CDR3 nucleotides read TGCGCCAGCAGCTTGATGACAGGGGGTAGAACTGAAGCTTTCTTT. This encodes CASSLMTGGRTEAFF.

The V gene is TRBV6-1, the J gene TRBJ2-2; 8 bases are shared with TRBD1. This CDR3 has 15 amino acids. Germline CDR1 is MNHNS and CDR2 is SASEGT. V shed 7 bases and J 4 bases; nucleotides not matched to a gene: 8. The CDR3 DNA is TGTGCCAGCACCCTAAGGACAGGGCTCACCGGGGAGCTGTTTTTT. Translated, it gives CASTLRTGLTGELFF.

The V call is TRBV7-2, the J call TRBJ2-1; D not certain. The CDR3 sequence is 15 residues long. Germline CDR1 SGHTA, CDR2 FQGNSA. Trimming removed 1 base at V and 2 bases at J, with 9 bases between. In DNA, the CDR3 is TGTGCCAGCAGCTTAGGAGAGGTGCCCTACAATGAGCAGTTCTTC. Translated, it gives CASSLGEVPYNEQFF.

The chain uses TRBV18 and TRBJ1-4; D gene unclear. V shed 2 bases and J shed 0 bases, with 10 bases lying between them. The length of the CDR3 is 16 residues. In germline, CDR1 is KGHSH, CDR2 LQKENI. CDR3 in amino acids: CASSPYVAATNEKLFF. DNA of the CDR3: TGTGCCAGCTCACCATACGTAGCTGCAACTAATGAAAAACTGTTTTTT.

The rearrangement links TRBV19 to TRBJ1-1; 8 bases match TRBD1. The germline CDR1 and CDR2 sequences are LNHDA and SQIVND (reference sequence). Trimming removed 5 bases from V and 6 bases from J; junction bases left unmatched: 8. The CDR3 has 14 residues. The CDR3 coding sequence is TGTGCCAGTAGTTCCGGGACAGGTTTCGCTGAAGCTTTCTTT. This sequence encodes CASSSGTGFAEAFF.

The V call is TRBV28, the J call TRBJ2-1, with a possible D match to TRBD1 (6 bases). V lost 5 bases, J lost 5 bases, and 19 bases lay in between. The CDR3 sequence is 16 residues long. Germline CDR1 MDHEN, CDR2 SYDVKM. The DNA of the CDR3 is TGTGCCAGCAGTCCGCCTGAGGCCAGGGGTGACAATGAGCAGTTCTTC. Translation gives CASSPPEARGDNEQFF.

The J gene is TRBJ2-1, the V gene TRBV27, with TRBD2 matching over 13 bases. Germline V CDR1 and CDR2: MNHEY, SMNVEV (reference sequence). The length of the CDR3 is 15 residues. V was clipped by 5 bases and J by 8 bases; unmatched bases: 6. The CDR3 here is CASSPTSGGRDEQFF. The CDR3 nucleotides are TGTGCCAGCAGTCCGACTAGCGGGGGGAGGGATGAGCAGTTCTTC.

The V and J genes are TRBV4-1 and TRBJ2-3, with D perhaps TRBD2 (5 bases). The CDR3 has 18 residues. CDR1 and CDR2 from the germline V gene are MGHRA and YSYEKL. The V gene lost 0 bases and the J gene lost 2 bases, with 18 bases spanning the gap. CDR3 DNA: TGCGCCAGCAGCCAAGATGGTTCGGACTCCCGACCCACAGATACGCAGTATTTT. It is translated as CASSQDGSDSRPTDTQYF.

The rearrangement joins TRBV7-3 to TRBJ2-1, with TRBD2 matching 7 bases. CDR1 is SGHTA and CDR2 is FQGTGA in the germline V gene. V was pared by 2 bases and J by 2 bases, with 12 bases of the junction left unmatched. The CDR3 extends over 18 amino acids. CDR3 residues: CASSLFQSAGAAYNEQFF. DNA of the CDR3: TGTGCCAGCAGCTTATTTCAATCTGCGGGAGCCGCCTACAATGAGCAGTTCTTC.

This clone was detected only a few times. This chain connects TRBV5-8 to TRBJ2-2, with 9 bases lining up with TRBD1. The CDR3 is 14 amino acids. The trim removed 4 bases at V and 6 bases at J, leaving 4 bases unmatched. Germline V gene data show CDR1 as SGHTS and CDR2 as YDEGEE. As DNA, the CDR3 is TGTGCCAGCAGCCTGGACAGGGGATCCGGGGAGCTGTTTTTT. Its translation: CASSLDRGSGELFF.

This chain joins TRBV14 and TRBJ2-7, with 9 bases identical to TRBD1. The V segment lost 3 bases and the J segment 9 bases; nucleotides outside the gene matches: 6. CDR1 and CDR2 (germline): SGHDN, FVKESK. The CDR3 extends over 13 amino acids. CDR3 in amino acids: CASSQMTGGGQYF. The CDR3 region has the DNA TGTGCCAGCAGCCAGATGACAGGGGGTGGGCAGTACTTC.

In its sample, this clone was seen a few times. The V gene is TRBV5-1, the J gene TRBJ1-3; TRBD1 is a possible D gene (6 bases). V lost 6 bases, J lost 4 bases, and 17 bases lay in between. CDR3 length equals 15 residues. From germline, CDR1 is SGHRS and CDR2 YFSETQ. CDR3: CASTQGGAGGNTIYF. The CDR3 DNA reads TGCGCCAGCACCCAAGGGGGGGCCGGGGGAAACACCATATATTTT.

Only a few counts were recorded for this clone. The CDR3 loop is CASSITHRGYEQYF. Here the CDR3 DNA reads TGTGCCAGTAGTATAACGCACCGGGGCTACGAGCAGTACTTC. The chain combines TRBV19 with TRBJ2-7; maybe TRBD2 (5 bases). CDR1 is LNHDA, CDR2 SQIVND, per germline (reference sequence). Trimming cost V 2 bases and J 3 bases, with 11 bases left between them. The CDR3 has 14 residues.

V is TRBV5-1 and J is TRBJ1-1, with 8 bases that match TRBD1. From germline, CDR1 is SGHRS and CDR2 YFSETQ. J gave up 1 base and V 3 bases, and 5 bases lay outside the gene matches. This CDR3 is 15 amino acids long. This CDR3 is CASSSTGTGNTEAFF. The CDR3 DNA reads TGCGCCAGCAGCTCCACTGGGACAGGGAACACTGAAGCTTTCTTT. Supplemented by reference TRBV5-1 and TRBJ1-1, the full variable domain reads KAGVTQTPRYLIKTRGQQVTLSCSPISGHRSVSWYQQTPGQGLQFLFEYFSETQRNKGNFPGRFSGRQFSNSRSEMNVSTLELGDSALYLCASSSTGTGNTEAFFGQGTRLTVV.